These 26 T cell receptor beta chains share one sample of origin, sequenced in a study of cytomegalovirus exposure and HLA in healthy donors. PCR amplification relied on 60 Vbeta primers (plus 13 Jbeta primers). The method was immunoSEQ multiplex PCR; TCRdb's version includes in-frame clones alone and lacks a portion of them. This sample has under 250,000 clones; approximately 80% occur once, and the top ten carry around 4%. The sequenced sample consisted of PBMCs. These receptors were taken from a male donor in good health and CMV-seronegative.

The CDR3 coding sequence is TGTGCCAGCAGTTACTCCGGCGGGCGGGAGGAAGAGACCCAGTACTTC. The encoded protein is CASSYSGGREEETQYF. The genes are TRBV6-5 and TRBJ2-5; the match to TRBD2 covers 8 bases. The CDR3 spans 16 residues. Germline V gene lookup returns CDR1 MNHEY and CDR2 SVGAGI. J was trimmed by 3 bases and V by 0 bases; bases with no gene match: 6.

The chain links TRBV7-2 to TRBJ2-1; D gene ambiguous. The length of the CDR3 is 13 residues. Between the trimmed V and J ends, which lost 4 bases and 6 bases, there was a span of 10 bases. CDR1 and CDR2 (germline): SGHTA, FQGNSA. The chain's CDR3 is CASSSYTRNEQFF. The CDR3 nucleotides read TGTGCCAGCAGCTCTTACACCCGCAATGAGCAGTTCTTC.

This clone was counted between two and nine times. V gene TRBV6-5 combines with J gene TRBJ2-7; D perhaps matches TRBD1 (5 bases). Trimming pared 5 bases from V and 7 bases from J, leaving 12 bases between. The germline CDR1 and CDR2 sequences are MNHEY and SVGAGI. The CDR3 is 12 residues long. In DNA, the CDR3 is TGTGCCAGCAGTAAGGGGCTGGGGGAGCAGTACTTC. Protein: CASSKGLGEQYF.

The rearrangement uses TRBV5-8 and TRBJ2-5; D is perhaps TRBD2 (5 bases). This CDR3 is built from 15 residues. Germline CDR1 and CDR2: SGHTS and YDEGEE. Trimming shortened V by 6 bases and J by 2 bases, and 17 bases separated the two germline ends. CDR3 sequence (DNA): TGTGCCAGCACTGAGAGGGTGGGCCCTCAAGAGACCCAGTACTTC. Translated: CASTERVGPQETQYF.

The J gene is TRBJ1-4, the V gene TRBV25-1; D gene ambiguous. Trimming took off 4 bases at V and 0 bases at J, with 6 bases between the two ends. This CDR3 spans 14 amino acids. Per germline, CDR1 MGHDK and CDR2 SYGVNS. This CDR3 is CASSGHATNEKLFF. CDR3 in DNA: TGTGCCAGCAGTGGACATGCAACTAATGAAAAACTGTTTTTT.

The rearrangement joins TRBV30 to TRBJ2-2; 7 bases map to TRBD2. The V segment lost 5 bases and the J segment 2 bases; nucleotides outside the gene matches: 8. This CDR3 has 15 amino acids. Germline CDR1 is GTSNPN and CDR2 is SVGIG (reference sequence). The CDR3 DNA is TGTGCCTGGGGGAGGGGAGTCGACAACACCGGGGAGCTGTTTTTT. Protein: CAWGRGVDNTGELFF.

The gene calls are TRBV25-1 and TRBJ2-2; D is possibly TRBD1 (6 bases). The V end was cut by 4 bases, the J end by 2 bases, with 17 bases between. The CDR3 runs to 17 residues. CDR1 MGHDK and CDR2 SYGVNS come from the germline V gene. Here the CDR3 reads CASSVSRGPSNTGELFF. The CDR3 DNA follows: TGTGCCAGCAGTGTCTCCAGGGGCCCCTCCAACACCGGGGAGCTGTTTTTT.

This chain uses TRBV29-1 with TRBJ2-7; TRBD2 matches 10 bases. V trimming: 4 bases; J trimming: 1 base; junction bases outside the gene matches: 4. This CDR3 is 14 amino acids long. The germline gives CDR1 SQVTM, CDR2 ANQGSEA. CDR3 in DNA: TGCAGCGTTGCGAAGCGGGAGGGATCCTACGAGCAGTACTTC. It translates to CSVAKREGSYEQYF.

This chain links TRBV5-1 with TRBJ2-2, with D maybe TRBD1 (5 bases). This CDR3 spans 14 amino acids. Germline lookup yields CDR1 SGHRS and CDR2 YFSETQ. The V end lost 4 bases, the J end lost 2 bases, and 9 bases lay between the germline ends. The CDR3 nucleotides are TGCGCCAGCAGCCCCGGACATAACACCGGGGAGCTGTTTTTT. Protein: CASSPGHNTGELFF.

The chain links TRBV5-1 to TRBJ1-2, with D perhaps matching TRBD1 (5 bases). From germline, CDR1 is SGHRS and CDR2 YFSETQ. The CDR3 contains 16 residues. V lost 1 base and J lost 2, with 15 bases in between. The CDR3 here is CASSLSLGGGNYGYTF. As DNA, the CDR3 is TGCGCCAGCAGCTTGAGCCTTGGGGGAGGGAACTATGGCTACACCTTC.

The chain employs TRBV19 and TRBJ2-6; D may be TRBD1 (6 bases). V lost 7 bases and J lost 2, with 15 bases in between. This CDR3 is built from 16 residues. In germline, CDR1 is LNHDA, CDR2 SQIVND (reference sequence). The CDR3, as DNA: TGTGCCAGTAAAGGCCACAGGGTCACTGGGGCCAACGTCCTGACTTTC. It specifies CASKGHRVTGANVLTF.

A few counts support this clone. The rearrangement joins TRBV28 to TRBJ1-1, with D unresolved. This CDR3 spans 11 amino acids. Trimming left V 6 bases short and J 9 bases short, with 11 bases between. Per germline, CDR1 MDHEN and CDR2 SYDVKM. CDR3 protein: CASRNSRKAFF. CDR3 bases: TGTGCCAGCAGGAATAGCCGGAAAGCTTTCTTT. Looking up the rest from reference TRBV28 and TRBJ1-1 gives the full variable domain: DVKVTQSSRYLVKRTGEKVFLECVQDMDHENMFWYRQDPGLGLRLIYFSYDVKMKEKGDIPEGYSVSREKKERFSLILESASTNQTSMYLCASRNSRKAFFGQGTRLTVV.

The CDR3: CASSLGGQGHQPQHF. Written as DNA, the CDR3 is TGCGCCAGCAGCCTGGGGGGACAGGGCCATCAGCCCCAGCATTTT. The rearrangement joins TRBV5-1 to TRBJ1-5; TRBD1 aligns across 9 bases. Unmatched junction bases numbered 7, after V lost 4 bases and J lost 5 bases. Per germline, CDR1 SGHRS and CDR2 YFSETQ. CDR3 length: 15 amino acids.

The CDR3 nucleotides are TGTGCCAGCAGTTTAAAAAGCCTCTCGCAGGGTTGGTTCTTC. Amino acid sequence: CASSLKSLSQGWFF. The chain joins TRBV28 to TRBJ2-1; tentatively, D is TRBD1 (5 bases). The germline V gene encodes CDR1 MDHEN and CDR2 SYDVKM. Trimming cost V 2 bases and J 15 bases, with 20 bases left between them. This CDR3 is built from 14 residues. Full variable domain (outside the CDR3, taken from reference TRBV28 and TRBJ2-1): DVKVTQSSRYLVKRTGEKVFLECVQDMDHENMFWYRQDPGLGLRLIYFSYDVKMKEKGDIPEGYSVSREKKERFSLILESASTNQTSMYLCASSLKSLSQGWFFGPGTRLTVL.

This clone was counted only a few times. J is TRBJ2-3 and V is TRBV7-2; TRBD1 is a possible D gene (5 bases). Germline V CDR1 and CDR2: SGHTA, FQGNSA. The CDR3 runs 15 residues. V lost 5 bases and J 6 bases, leaving 18 bases between the germline ends. The CDR3 DNA reads TGTGCCAGCAGCCCCCGCCAGGGCTCGGCGGATACGCAGTATTTT. Translating gives CASSPRQGSADTQYF.

The chain joins TRBV5-1 to TRBJ2-7, with D perhaps TRBD2 (6 bases). The CDR3 sequence is 14 residues long. Germline V lookup: CDR1 SGHRS, CDR2 YFSETQ. The V end was cut by 3 bases, the J end by 7 bases, with 17 bases between. CDR3 protein: CASSSTPGVGEQYF. The CDR3 DNA follows: TGCGCCAGCAGCTCGACGCCGGGAGTGGGAGAGCAGTACTTC.

The rearrangement joins TRBV9 to TRBJ2-7; a possible D gene is TRBD2 (6 bases). There are 14 residues in the CDR3. In germline, CDR1 is SGDLS, CDR2 YYNGEE. Trimming left V 4 bases short and J 2 bases short, with 13 bases between. The CDR3 sequence: CASSTGTAAYEQYF. In DNA form, the CDR3 reads TGTGCCAGCAGCACGGGGACTGCTGCCTACGAGCAGTACTTC.

The chain links TRBV29-1 to TRBJ2-7; D may be TRBD1 (5 bases). CDR1 is SQVTM and CDR2 is ANQGSEA in the germline V gene. V lost 4 bases and J lost 2, with 12 bases in between. CDR3 length: 13 amino acids. CDR3 protein: CSVGRDVPYEQYF. The CDR3 nucleotides are TGCAGCGTTGGCAGGGATGTACCCTACGAGCAGTACTTC.

CDR3 DNA: TGTGCCAGCAGCCGCCAGACAGGGCCCATGAACACTGAAGCTTTCTTT. This encodes CASSRQTGPMNTEAFF. The chain uses TRBV5-8 and TRBJ1-1; 7 bases map to TRBD1. The germline CDR1 and CDR2 sequences are SGHTS and YDEGEE. The CDR3 has 16 amino acids. V was clipped by 4 bases and J by 0 bases; unmatched bases: 9.

This clone was detected a few times. The chain links TRBV28 to TRBJ2-3; 10 bases are a match to TRBD2. This CDR3 is built from 17 residues. Trimming removed 6 bases from V and 3 bases from J; junction bases left unmatched: 12. Germline V lookup: CDR1 MDHEN, CDR2 SYDVKM. CDR3 in amino acids: CASSLAGVGVKTDTQYF. In DNA, the CDR3 is TGTGCCAGCAGCCTAGCGGGAGTGGGGGTAAAAACAGATACGCAGTATTTT.

This rearrangement joins TRBV4-2 to TRBJ1-2, with 7 nucleotides matching TRBD1. Germline loops: CDR1 LGHNA, CDR2 YNFKEQ. The CDR3 consists of 15 residues. The V and J ends lost 0 bases and 6 bases, in that order; junction bases with no gene match: 7. CDR3 residues: CASSQDSRGVDGYTF. The CDR3 DNA reads TGTGCCAGCAGCCAAGATAGCAGGGGGGTTGATGGCTACACCTTC.

The chain is built from TRBV6-5 and TRBJ1-2; D is unresolved. Trimming took 6 bases from V and 7 from J, leaving 15 bases between them. CDR1 and CDR2 from the germline V gene are MNHEY and SVGAGI. The CDR3 runs to 13 residues. Written as DNA, the CDR3 is TGTGCCAGCAGCAGCTACGTGGGGAGTGGCTACACCTTC. Protein: CASSSYVGSGYTF.

As regards this clone: The junction shows a germline mismatch at one end, possibly a read error. V is TRBV7-9 and J is TRBJ2-5; D is ambiguous. CDR1 is SEHNR and CDR2 is FQNEAQ in the germline V gene (reference sequence). This CDR3 contains 15 residues. The CDR3, as DNA: TGTTCCAGCAGCTACTTCTCGGGTCGCCAAGAGACCCAGTACTTC. This encodes CSSSYFSGRQETQYF.

This chain uses TRBV7-9 with TRBJ2-5; D is perhaps TRBD1 (6 bases). Trimming took 4 bases from V and 4 from J, leaving 10 bases between them. The germline V gene encodes CDR1 SEHNR and CDR2 FQNEAQ (reference sequence). The CDR3 length is 13 residues. The CDR3 DNA sequence: TGTGCCAGCAGCTCAGGGGTGAGAGAGACCCAGTACTTC. Protein product: CASSSGVRETQYF.

The chain carries TRBV27 and TRBJ2-1; D is uncertain. The germline CDR1 and CDR2 sequences are MNHEY and SMNVEV (reference sequence). The CDR3 has 13 residues. Trimming pared 0 bases from V and 9 bases from J, leaving 9 bases between. This chain's CDR3 is CASSLSPLSEQFF. CDR3 DNA sequence: TGTGCCAGCAGTTTATCCCCTCTCAGTGAGCAGTTCTTC.

The chain joins TRBV6-5 to TRBJ2-7; 7 nucleotides agree with TRBD2. The CDR3 runs 16 residues. V shed 2 bases and J 0 bases; nucleotides not matched to a gene: 7. Germline CDR1 is MNHEY and CDR2 is SVGAGI. The chain's CDR3 is CASSYRLAGFSYEQYF. The CDR3 region has the DNA TGTGCCAGCAGTTACAGATTAGCGGGCTTCTCCTACGAGCAGTACTTC.